The 28 T cell receptor beta chains below all came from one sample that was sequenced in a study of blood T cell repertoires in COVID-19. The assay was immunoSEQ multiplex PCR, and TCRdb's table has in-frame clones only and misses some. This table has under 250,000 clones, around 83% appearing once. The source material was peripheral blood. The receptors shown here come from a man between 40 and 49 years old with active or convalescent COVID-19.

The chain recombines TRBV20-1 with TRBJ1-2; no clear D. The CDR3 is 11 amino acids. The germline CDR1 and CDR2 sequences are DFQATT and SNEGSKA (reference sequence). Trimming took off 2 bases at V and 5 bases at J, with 6 bases between the two ends. CDR3 nucleotides: TGCAGTGCTAGAACGGTATATGGCTACACCTTC. The encoded protein is CSARTVYGYTF.

This clone was picked up one time. The chain recombines TRBV5-1 with TRBJ2-7; D is possibly TRBD1 (6 bases). V was cut by 4 bases and J by 1 base, with 12 bases left in between. This CDR3 spans 14 amino acids. CDR1 SGHRS and CDR2 YFSETQ come from the germline V gene. The DNA of the CDR3 is TGCGCCAGCAGCCTAAGAAGGGGGTCCTACGAGCAGTACTTC. Protein product: CASSLRRGSYEQYF.

Concerning this clone itself: Other nucleotide sequences in the sample specify the same CDR3. V is TRBV5-1 and J is TRBJ1-4; 9 bases agree with TRBD1. J gave up 7 bases and V 4 bases, and 5 bases lay outside the gene matches. This CDR3 spans 14 amino acids. Germline values: CDR1 SGHRS, CDR2 YFSETQ. The CDR3 region is CASSPGTGFEKLFF. The DNA for the CDR3 is TGCGCCAGCAGCCCCGGGACAGGGTTTGAAAAACTGTTTTTT.

This chain links TRBV11-3 with TRBJ2-5; perhaps TRBD2 as D (5 bases). The CDR3 sequence is 17 residues long. V was trimmed by 0 bases and J by 5 bases, leaving 19 bases between them. Germline CDR1 reads SGHNT; CDR2 reads YENEEA. The CDR3 spells CASSLERGSTGEETQYF. The CDR3 nucleotides are TGTGCCAGCAGCTTAGAACGGGGTTCGACCGGGGAGGAGACCCAGTACTTC.

CDR3 protein: CASSHHGEGGRREAFF. The CDR3 nucleotides are TGTGCCAGCAGTCACCATGGCGAAGGGGGAAGACGTGAAGCTTTCTTT. This chain uses TRBV6-2 or TRBV6-3 with TRBJ1-1, with a weak D call TRBD1 (6 bases). The CDR3 is 16 amino acids. CDR1 MNHEY and CDR2 SVGEGT come from the germline V gene. V gave up 5 bases and J gave up 7 bases, with 23 bases separating them.

The chain is built from TRBV6-4 and TRBJ2-3; 9 bases align to TRBD2. The CDR3 loop spans 16 amino acids. Per the germline V gene, CDR1 is MRHNA and CDR2 is SNTAGT. Germline trimming cut 3 bases from V and 5 bases from J; bases unmatched to any gene: 9. As DNA, the CDR3 is TGTGCCAGCAGTGAATGGCTAGCGGGGCGGGGAGATACGCAGTATTTT. Translation gives CASSEWLAGRGDTQYF.

V is TRBV6-2 or TRBV6-3 and J is TRBJ2-7, with 9 nucleotides matching TRBD1. V gave up 6 bases and J gave up 4 bases; unmatched junction bases: 13. The germline CDR1 and CDR2 sequences are MNHEY and SVGEGT. CDR3 size: 16 residues. The CDR3: CASSLQDRGPSYEQYF. In DNA, the CDR3 is TGTGCCAGCAGCTTACAGGACAGGGGCCCGAGTTACGAGCAGTACTTC.

V gene TRBV2 combines with J gene TRBJ2-7, with D possibly matching TRBD2 (6 bases). V was trimmed by 5 bases and J by 3 bases, leaving 11 bases between them. This CDR3 spans 13 amino acids. Germline lookup yields CDR1 SNHLY and CDR2 FYNNEI. CDR3 sequence: CASSTGLNYEQYF. For the CDR3, the DNA is TGTGCCAGCAGTACGGGACTGAACTACGAGCAGTACTTC.

This chain links TRBV12-3 or TRBV12-4 with TRBJ1-1; D ambiguous. The V end was cut by 5 bases, the J end by 2 bases, with 9 bases between. The CDR3 consists of 13 residues. CDR3 in DNA: TGTGCCAGCAGTCCCGGGTCTAACACTGAAGCTTTCTTT. As protein: CASSPGSNTEAFF.

The chain links TRBV18 to TRBJ1-1, with 9 nucleotides matching TRBD1. CDR3 length: 14 amino acids. V trimming: 4 bases; J trimming: 7 bases; junction bases outside the gene matches: 7. The germline V gene encodes CDR1 KGHSH and CDR2 LQKENI. The CDR3 here is CASSLSTGGLEAFF. The CDR3 DNA sequence: TGTGCCAGCTCACTATCGACAGGGGGACTTGAAGCTTTCTTT.

This chain joins TRBV9 and TRBJ2-1, with D tentatively TRBD2 (6 bases). The germline gives CDR1 SGDLS, CDR2 YYNGEE. The CDR3 sequence is 15 residues long. Between the trimmed V and J ends, which lost 0 bases and 4 bases, there was a span of 11 bases. The CDR3 region is CASSVDGSRYNEQFF. In DNA, the CDR3 is TGTGCCAGCAGCGTAGACGGGAGCCGGTACAATGAGCAGTTCTTC.

The genes are TRBV19 and TRBJ1-1, with D possibly TRBD1 on 5 matching bases. This CDR3 spans 14 amino acids. Trimming took 5 bases from V and 6 from J, leaving 16 bases between them. Germline V CDR1 and CDR2: LNHDA, SQIVND (reference sequence). The DNA for the CDR3 is TGTGCCAGTAGTTCCCAAATAGACAGCCCTGAAGCTTTCTTT. Residues: CASSSQIDSPEAFF.

Details on this clone: The limits of the CDR3 on the DNA are not certain, so only TCRdb's listed CDR3 is given. The chain has TRBV11-3 and TRBJ2-7; TRBD1, the table's D call, was not compared with the DNA. Germline V gene sequence: CDR1 SGHNT, CDR2 YENEEA. Inclusive of both ends, the CDR3 amounts to 12 amino acids. This chain's CDR3 is CASSAFGTGSYF.

The chain joins TRBV29-1 to TRBJ1-2; 10 positions agree with TRBD1. There are 13 residues in the CDR3. Per the germline V gene, CDR1 is SQVTM and CDR2 is ANQGSEA. Germline trimming cut 4 bases from V and 8 bases from J; bases unmatched to any gene: 7. The CDR3 DNA reads as TGCAGCGTTGGTGGGACAGGGGAATCGGGCTACACCTTC. Encoded protein: CSVGGTGESGYTF.

The chain joins TRBV14 to TRBJ1-2; no clear D gene. CDR1 is SGHDN, CDR2 FVKESK, per germline. The length of the CDR3 is 14 residues. The V end lost 0 bases, the J end lost 6 bases, and 11 bases lay between the germline ends. The CDR3 nucleotides read TGTGCCAGCAGCCAAGACCCTTGGAGGAATGGCTACACCTTC. This sequence encodes CASSQDPWRNGYTF.

The gene calls are TRBV5-6 and TRBJ1-2; no clear D gene. Trimming cost V 2 bases and J 5 bases, with 7 bases left between them. The germline CDR1 and CDR2 sequences are SGHDT and YYEEEE. The CDR3 loop spans 12 amino acids. In DNA, the CDR3 is TGTGCCAGCAGCTTTAGGCGGTATGGCTACACCTTC. Its protein is CASSFRRYGYTF. The full variable domain, completed using reference TRBV5-6 and TRBJ1-2, is DAGVTQSPTHLIKTRGQQVTLRCSPKSGHDTVSWYQQALGQGPQFIFQYYEEEERQRGNFPDRFSGHQFPNYSSELNVNALLLGDSALYLCASSFRRYGYTFGSGTRLTVV.

The CDR3 nucleotides are TGCGCCAGCAGCCCCGGGAGGGGGAACGGAGAGGTCTATGGCTACACCTTC. It is translated as CASSPGRGNGEVYGYTF. The chain recombines TRBV5-1 with TRBJ1-2; tentatively, D is TRBD1 (6 bases). Looked up from germline, CDR1 is SGHRS and CDR2 is YFSETQ. The CDR3 loop spans 17 amino acids. Trimming shortened V by 4 bases and J by 4 bases, and 23 bases separated the two germline ends.

The V and J genes are TRBV7-9 and TRBJ1-1, with a weak D call TRBD1 (6 bases). The CDR3 is 15 amino acids. Germline V CDR1 and CDR2: SEHNR, FQNEAQ (reference sequence). Trimming stripped 1 base from V and 5 bases from J, with 14 bases between. CDR3 in DNA: TGTGCCAGCAGCTTAGGAGGGGGATCCTGGACTGAAGCTTTCTTT. This encodes CASSLGGGSWTEAFF.

This clone was found a few times. This rearrangement joins TRBV7-9 to TRBJ1-3, with D uncertain. CDR1 SEHNR and CDR2 FQNEAQ come from the germline V gene (reference sequence). The germline V and J ends were trimmed by 5 bases and 0 bases, with 14 bases remaining between them. The CDR3 is made up of 16 amino acids. Here the CDR3 DNA reads TGTGCCAGCAGCCAGATGACACCACGCTCTGGAAACACCATATATTTT. The encoded protein is CASSQMTPRSGNTIYF.

V is TRBV24-1 and J is TRBJ2-3; 9 bases map to TRBD1. CDR3 size: 15 residues. J gave up 3 bases and V 0 bases, and 0 bases lay outside the gene matches. CDR1 KGHDR and CDR2 SFDVKD come from the germline V gene. The DNA for the CDR3 is TGTGCCACCAGTGATTTGGGGACAGGGACAGATACGCAGTATTTT. Its protein product is CATSDLGTGTDTQYF.

The chain combines TRBV12-3 or TRBV12-4 with TRBJ1-1; TRBD1 might be the D (5 bases). The CDR3 runs to 13 residues. V was pared by 6 bases and J by 4 bases, with 12 bases between. CDR3 protein: CASRANQGTEAFF. CDR3 nucleotide sequence: TGTGCCAGCAGGGCGAACCAGGGCACTGAAGCTTTCTTT.

The rearrangement joins TRBV29-1 to TRBJ2-3, with no clear D. The CDR3 consists of 15 residues. The germline gives CDR1 SQVTM, CDR2 ANQGSEA. Deletions cut 0 bases from V and 2 bases from J, with 12 bases between. CDR3 in DNA: TGCAGCGTTGAAGAGGTGGGCACGATCACAGATACGCAGTATTTT. It is translated as CSVEEVGTITDTQYF.

This clone was counted only a few times. The chain carries TRBV11-3 and TRBJ2-4, with a weak D call TRBD2 (6 bases). The CDR3 covers 17 residues. The germline V gene has CDR1 SGHNT and CDR2 YENEEA. Trimming removed 1 base at V and 8 bases at J, with 21 bases between. The CDR3 region is CASSLGVAPEGRDIQYF. The CDR3 DNA follows: TGTGCCAGCAGCTTAGGAGTCGCTCCGGAGGGTCGGGACATTCAGTACTTC.

The chain recombines TRBV5-6 with TRBJ1-6; 7 bases agree with TRBD1. The CDR3 runs to 15 residues. V lost 6 bases to trimming and J lost 10 bases; unmatched junction nucleotides: 13. Germline-derived CDR1 and CDR2 are SGHDT and YYEEEE. The CDR3 coding sequence is TGTGCCAGCAACCTCAGGGGGGCACTTGGATCACCCCTCCACTTT. Translated, it gives CASNLRGALGSPLHF.

The table lists this clone with a few counts. The J gene is TRBJ2-2, the V gene TRBV11-3; TRBD1 might be the D (5 bases). The V gene lost 1 base and the J gene lost 5 bases, with 11 bases spanning the gap. Germline CDR1 is SGHNT and CDR2 is YENEEA. The CDR3 runs 15 residues. The CDR3 here is CASSLGGQRTGELFF. CDR3 DNA: TGTGCCAGCAGCTTAGGGGGCCAGCGAACCGGGGAGCTGTTTTTT.

The chain links TRBV6-2 or TRBV6-3 to TRBJ2-1, with D possibly being TRBD2 (5 bases). The V end was cut by 4 bases, the J end by 12 bases, with 22 bases between. Per the germline V gene, CDR1 is MNHEY and CDR2 is SVGEGT. There are 15 residues in the CDR3. CDR3 DNA sequence: TGTGCCAGCAGTTTTCTCGCAGGTTCAGGAGAGGGGCAGTTCTTC. It translates to CASSFLAGSGEGQFF.

This clone was picked up a small number of times. The CDR3 here is CASSSGTGLYQPQHF. The CDR3 nucleotides read TGTGCCAGCAGTTCCGGGACAGGGTTGTATCAGCCCCAGCATTTT. The chain has TRBV9 and TRBJ1-5; TRBD1 matches 9 bases. V shed 5 bases, J shed 5 bases, and the junction held 8 bases outside the gene matches. The CDR3 totals 15 residues. Per germline, CDR1 SGDLS and CDR2 YYNGEE.

The chain is built from TRBV28 and TRBJ2-7; 10 bases line up with TRBD1. With V trimmed by 5 bases and J by 5 bases, 6 bases remained unmatched. Germline CDR1 and CDR2: MDHEN and SYDVKM. This CDR3 region has 14 residues. Here the CDR3 reads CASSPPDRGNEQYF. The CDR3 DNA is TGTGCCAGCAGTCCCCCGGACAGGGGGAACGAGCAGTACTTC.